This T cell receptor (beta chain) originates from a study of shared clonotypes between healthy human individuals. The study, taken as a whole, reports: Limitation of the genetic and exposure-history diversity represented came from the few donors. Clonotypes shared by all four sorted-subset donors had higher generation probabilities than non-shared clonotypes.

Over several immunoSEQ plates, each subset's genomic DNA was distributed in even portions. Measured with immunoSEQ multiplex PCR; TCRdb has only the in-frame clones, and not every one. The top ten hold around 0.35% of the sample, which has 2 million to 2.5 million clones, 85% to 95% seen once. After removal of 4 bases from V and 3 bases from J, the junction contained 5 bases not matched to a gene. CDR1 is SGHDT, CDR2 YYEEEE, per germline. This CDR3 is built from 14 residues. For this clone: Its antigen remains unknown.

Source material: naive CD4+ T cells from PBMCs. As for subset: CD45RA+ positively selected. The J gene is TRBJ1-2, the V gene TRBV5-6, with 8 bases aligning to TRBD1. The receptor's source is a man between 18 and 35 years old in good health. Some clones in this sample may be carry-over from other donors' samples. CDR3 nucleotides: TGTGCCAGCAGCCGCGGACAGGGATACTATGGCTACACCTTC. Its protein product is CASSRGQGYYGYTF.